These 23 T cell receptor beta chains were all obtained from the same sample, sequenced in a study of regulatory T cells in long-lasting Graves disease. Investigators prepared the TCR beta libraries by applying iRepertoire HTBI primers and Arm-PCR of CDR3 regions. TCRdb reprocessed the multiplex PCR reads via MiXCR and lists one record per CDR3 protein. This table has more than 400,000 distinct CDR3 sequences, 16% appearing once. Time point reported: newly diagnosed GD, antithyroid drugs for less than 3 months. PBMC-derived RNA was used for the TCR library. These data were likewise used in another study, on T cells in Graves' hyperthyroidism and ophthalmopathy.

This specimen consisted of peripheral blood mononuclear cells (PBMCs), obtained at new diagnosis, from a patient treated with antithyroid drugs. These receptors all stem from a middle-aged man with Graves disease.

This clonotype was detected ten times or more. V is TRBV30 and J is TRBJ1-6; the D gene is possibly TRBD1 (5 bases). Trimming stripped 2 bases from V and 6 bases from J, with 11 bases between. There are 14 residues in the CDR3. Germline CDR1 GTSNPN, CDR2 SVGIG (reference sequence). The CDR3 loop is CAWSQGQTNSPLHF. The CDR3 nucleotides are TGTGCCTGGAGTCAAGGACAAACTAATTCACCCCTCCACTTT.

Many counts were recorded for this clonotype. The chain carries TRBV12-3 or TRBV12-4 and TRBJ2-6; D uncertain. The CDR3 has 18 amino acids. V shed 5 bases and J shed 1 base, with 18 bases lying between them. The CDR3 nucleotides read TGTGCCAGCAGTCTCTCTTTGTACTCTTTTTCTGGGGCCAACGTCCTGACTTTC. Protein sequence: CASSLSLYSFSGANVLTF.

This clonotype was found a few times. This sequence may be a read error, since a much larger clone differs from it by one base. V and J are TRBV10-3 and TRBJ2-7; TRBD2 aligns across 10 bases. Germline values: CDR1 ENHRY, CDR2 SYGVKD. With V trimmed by 2 bases and J by 3 bases, 13 bases remained unmatched. CDR3 length: 18 residues. For the CDR3, the DNA is TGTGCCATCAGTGAGCCAGCACAAGGATCTAGCGGGAGCTACGAGCAGTACTTC. Amino acid sequence: CAISEPAQGSSGSYEQYF.

This clonotype has at least ten counts. This chain joins TRBV28 and TRBJ2-5; 13 nucleotides match TRBD2. This CDR3 contains 16 residues. The J segment lost 5 bases and the V segment lost 6 bases, leaving 9 bases of the junction unmatched. CDR1 MDHEN and CDR2 SYDVKM come from the germline V gene. CDR3 nucleotide sequence: TGTGCCAGCAGCCCTTGGACTAGCGGGAGAGGGGAGACCCAGTACTTC. It translates to CASSPWTSGRGETQYF.

This clonotype has at least ten counts. The chain combines TRBV15 with TRBJ2-1, with 8 bases that match TRBD2. Germline V gene lookup returns CDR1 LNHNV and CDR2 YYDKDF (reference sequence). The CDR3 runs to 21 residues. The V gene end was trimmed by 1 base and the J gene end by 0 bases; junction bases not matched to a gene: 17. CDR3 bases: TGTGCCACCAGCAGAGGAGGTCTAGCGGGTCTGTACGGAGCCTCCTACAATGAGCAGTTCTTC. Translation gives CATSRGGLAGLYGASYNEQFF.

This clonotype occurred a few times. The chain links TRBV14 to TRBJ2-7, with 7 positions matching TRBD1. Germline V gives CDR1 SGHDN, CDR2 FVKESK. V shed 4 bases, J shed 3 bases, and the junction held 6 bases outside the gene matches. This CDR3 spans 14 amino acids. This chain's CDR3 is CASSLRDSHYEQYF. The DNA of the CDR3 is TGTGCCAGCAGCCTCCGGGACAGCCACTACGAGCAGTACTTC.

This clonotype occurred many times. Germline is not matched at one junction end, which may reflect a read error. The genes are TRBV5-1 and TRBJ2-7; TRBD2 agrees at 8 bases. This CDR3 comprises 13 residues. Germline assignment: CDR1 SGHRS and CDR2 YFSETQ. CDR3 in amino acids: CASSFGTSYEQYF. In DNA form, the CDR3 reads TGTGCCAGCAGCTTTGGGACTAGCTACGAGCAGTACTTC.

There are many counts of this clonotype. The chain joins TRBV9 to TRBJ2-7, with TRBD2 identical over 10 bases. The ends lost 3 bases at V and 6 bases at J; junction bases unmatched: 9. The CDR3 is made up of 15 amino acids. Germline V lookup: CDR1 SGDLS, CDR2 YYNGEE. This CDR3 is CASSASGRSWGEQYF. The CDR3 bases are TGTGCCAGCAGCGCTAGCGGGAGAAGTTGGGGCGAGCAGTACTTC.

This clonotype was recorded at least ten times. The chain carries TRBV11-2 and TRBJ2-7, with D perhaps being TRBD1 or TRBD2 (6 bases each). V was trimmed by 0 bases and J by 0 bases, leaving 12 bases between them. CDR3 length equals 16 residues. CDR1 and CDR2 (germline): SGHAT, FQNNGV. The CDR3 reads CASSLDRGRRSYEQYF. The CDR3 DNA follows: TGTGCCAGCAGCTTAGATCGGGGGCGCCGCTCCTACGAGCAGTACTTC.

In this sample, this clonotype turned up many times. This chain links TRBV27 with TRBJ2-7; 7 bases are a match to TRBD2. Germline CDR1 MNHEY, CDR2 SMNVEV (reference sequence). V gave up 5 bases and J gave up 0 bases; unmatched junction bases: 16. CDR3 length: 18 residues. The CDR3 sequence: CASSPFRDSRGSSYEQYF. CDR3 in DNA: TGTGCCAGCAGTCCATTTCGGGACTCCCGCGGGAGCTCCTACGAGCAGTACTTC.

CDR3 nucleotide sequence: TGTGCCAGTAGCTTTGGACAGGGGCACGGTGAAAAACTGTTTTTT. The encoded protein is CASSFGQGHGEKLFF. The V call is TRBV19, the J call TRBJ1-4; 9 nucleotides agree with TRBD1. The germline V gene has CDR1 LNHDA and CDR2 SQIVND (reference sequence). This CDR3 is built from 15 residues. The J segment lost 7 bases and the V segment lost 6 bases, leaving 9 bases of the junction unmatched.

This clonotype was seen a few times. It may be a read error: a sequence one base away is much more abundant. No DNA is shown, since the ends of the CDR3 on it are uncertain; the CDR3 is the one TCRdb lists. The rearrangement uses TRBV7-8 and TRBJ2-1; the table names TRBD2, a call not compared with the DNA. With termini counted, the CDR3 has 13 amino acids. The germline gives CDR1 SGHVS, CDR2 FQNEAQ. The CDR3 sequence is CASSVAGGNEQLF.

This clonotype has at least ten counts. The V gene is TRBV7-8, the J gene TRBJ2-3; 8 bases are shared with TRBD1. This CDR3 region has 16 residues. The germline V gene has CDR1 SGHVS and CDR2 FQNEAQ. V was clipped by 4 bases and J by 5 bases; unmatched bases: 11. CDR3 sequence reads: CASSSRPQGAKDTQYF. CDR3 in DNA: TGTGCCAGCAGCTCGAGACCTCAGGGGGCGAAAGATACGCAGTATTTT.

A few counts support this clonotype. The V call is TRBV2, the J call TRBJ2-5; D may be TRBD1 (5 bases). Germline V lookup: CDR1 SNHLY, CDR2 FYNNEI. This CDR3 contains 14 residues. Trimming removed 5 bases from V and 2 bases from J, with 12 bases in between. CDR3 DNA: TGTGCCAGCAGTCCACAGGAAGGGCAAGAGACCCAGTACTTC. Its translation is CASSPQEGQETQYF.

This clonotype has only a few counts. This chain joins TRBV19 and TRBJ1-5, with 7 bases matching TRBD1. The CDR3 loop spans 15 amino acids. Germline values: CDR1 LNHDA, CDR2 SQIVND (reference sequence). V lost 2 bases and J lost 3; bases outside the gene matches: 4. The CDR3 reads CASSISRGPNQPQHF. DNA of the CDR3: TGTGCCAGTAGTATATCTAGGGGGCCCAATCAGCCCCAGCATTTT.

The sample holds many counts of this clonotype. The rearrangement links TRBV28 to TRBJ2-3, with TRBD2 matching 10 bases. The V segment lost 4 bases and the J segment 3 bases; nucleotides outside the gene matches: 7. CDR3 length equals 16 residues. Germline CDR1 MDHEN, CDR2 SYDVKM. DNA of the CDR3: TGTGCCAGCAGTTCCCCCGGGACTAGCGAAACAGATACGCAGTATTTT. Translation: CASSSPGTSETDTQYF.

Regarding this clonotype: This sequence is one base from a far larger clone and is likely a read error. The V call is TRBV28, the J call TRBJ1-2; no reliable D call. The CDR3 has 14 amino acids. In germline, CDR1 is MDHEN, CDR2 SYDVKM. The V end lost 3 bases, the J end lost 0 bases, and 8 bases lay between the germline ends. The CDR3 nucleotides are TGTGCCAGCAGTTTTCACGGAGCTAACTATGGCTACACCTTC. Protein: CASSFHGANYGYTF.

This clonotype was counted many times. The V and J genes are TRBV27 and TRBJ1-1; D is possibly TRBD1 (5 bases). The CDR3 is made up of 18 amino acids. V lost 0 bases and J 3 bases, leaving 20 bases between the germline ends. Germline CDR1 MNHEY, CDR2 SMNVEV (reference sequence). The CDR3 sequence: CASSLSGTFFHRDTEAFF. CDR3 nucleotide sequence: TGTGCCAGCAGTTTATCGGGGACTTTCTTCCATCGGGACACTGAAGCTTTCTTT.

This clonotype showed up many times. The chain links TRBV7-3 to TRBJ2-3; D perhaps matches TRBD2 (5 bases). This CDR3 is built from 13 residues. Germline V CDR1 and CDR2: SGHTA, FQGTGA. Trimming stripped 2 bases from V and 4 bases from J, with 7 bases between. The CDR3 sequence is CASSLGLSDTQYF. Written as DNA, the CDR3 is TGTGCCAGCAGCTTAGGACTCTCAGATACGCAGTATTTT.

At least ten counts were recorded for this clonotype. The rearrangement uses TRBV7-8 and TRBJ2-7, with D possibly being TRBD2 (5 bases). This CDR3 is built from 14 residues. Trimming removed 3 bases at V and 4 bases at J, with 13 bases between. Germline-derived CDR1 and CDR2 are SGHVS and FQNEAQ. The CDR3 region is CASSFGLSKYEQYF. The CDR3 region has the DNA TGTGCCAGCAGCTTTGGACTGAGTAAATACGAGCAGTACTTC. Complete variable domain (other parts from reference TRBV7-8 and TRBJ2-7): GAGVSQSPRYKVAKRGQDVALRCDPISGHVSLFWYQQALGQGPEFLTYFQNEAQLDKSGLPSDRFFAERPEGSVSTLKIQRTQQEDSAVYLCASSFGLSKYEQYFGPGTRLTVT.

This clonotype has a count of ten or more. The CDR3: CASSPRQGPHEQYF. In DNA, the CDR3 is TGTGCCAGCTCTCCCCGACAGGGCCCCCACGAGCAGTACTTC. V and J are TRBV18 and TRBJ2-7, with 7 bases aligning to TRBD1. Germline V gives CDR1 KGHSH, CDR2 LQKENI. Germline trimming cut 6 bases from V and 5 bases from J; bases unmatched to any gene: 10. CDR3 length: 14 residues.

This clonotype has ten or more counts. The CDR3 DNA reads as TGTGCCAGCAGTGAAAGGGTTCAGGGGGCGACGGAGGGCACTGAAGCTTTCTTT. Translated: CASSERVQGATEGTEAFF. The J gene is TRBJ1-1, the V gene TRBV2, with 8 bases lining up with TRBD1. From germline, CDR1 is SNHLY and CDR2 FYNNEI. V gave up 2 bases and J gave up 4 bases; unmatched junction bases: 15. The CDR3 is 18 amino acids.

In its sample, this clonotype was seen a few times. The chain employs TRBV7-3 and TRBJ1-2; 9 bases agree with TRBD1. The ends lost 3 bases at V and 6 bases at J; junction bases unmatched: 2. CDR3 length: 13 amino acids. Germline CDR1 is SGHTA and CDR2 is FQGTGA. CDR3 nucleotides: TGTGCCAGCAGCTTCGGGACAGGGAATGGCTACACCTTC. Its translation: CASSFGTGNGYTF.